The following is a T cell receptor beta chain sequence with its context. This clonotype was observed at least ten times. Its specific antigen is unknown. No qualities accompany the bases; no much larger clone lies one base away. These data come from a study of CD8+CD57+ T cells in acquired aplastic anemia (dated by TCRdb to the late 2010s). Background on the whole study: Extracted DNA from sorted CD4+ and CD8+ cells averaged about 3 ug, ranging from 0.2 to 27.4 ug. A CD8+CD57+ expansion meant a frequency higher than the mean frequency seen in healthy subjects.

TCR beta VDJ combination and CDR3 sequence profiling used genomic DNA as the template. An Illumina HiSeq 2000 was used for TCR repertoire sequencing. As for the original processing: TRBV/TRBJ rearrangement plots, CDR3 size and DJ length profiles, and Simpson's diversity index were used to assess repertoires. Whichever DNA sequence was most abundant in the deep sequencing data was defined as the immunodominant clone. CDR3 amino acid sequences were checked for sharing across subjects and were also compared against the VDJdb database and published repertoires. Starting from the raw public reads, TCRdb applied fastp trimming at Q25, assembled clones with MiXCR and retained in-frame beta chains. Every CDR3 protein is listed once, alongside the most common genes and DNA of its rows. The V and J calls and clone size are TCRdb's, not the authors'. The sample includes 180,000 or so distinct CDR3 sequences, with 40% to 55% observed a single time. The top ten clonotypes cover roughly 1.1% of the sample.

Expansion of CD8+CD57+ cells had been shown by flow cytometry in the patients chosen for sequencing. All patients had severe acquired aplastic anemia diagnosed by International Study of Aplastic Anemia and Agranulocytosis and Camitta criteria. No therapy had been received by the patients at the time of blood sampling. In this study, sorted CD4+ and CD8+ T cells from the blood of healthy subjects and of severe aplastic anemia patients had their TCR repertoires deep-sequenced. Patients were enrolled in the USA under clinicaltrials.gov protocols 00001620, 01623167, 00001397, 00071045, 00081523 and 00961064. Ficoll-Paque density gradient centrifugation was used to isolate peripheral blood mononuclear cells. Before DNA extraction, CD4+ and CD8+ T cells were sorted by FACS or by magnetic beads. The CDR3, cysteine through phenylalanine, is 15 amino acids long. Just CDR3 DNA is preserved here, 45 bases in frame from base 1. The germline V end is reduced by 4 bases and the J end by 4 bases; junction bases left unmatched: 7. Sequences DFQATT (CDR1) and SNEGSKA (CDR2) are obtained from the germline V gene (reference sequence).

Overall study outcomes, separate from this receptor: No significant difference in CD8+ Simpson's diversity was found between patients and healthy controls (P=0.060). About 29 CD8+ CDR3 sequences were found to be shared between patients and controls, but these sequences appeared to be highly expressed in patients and within the immunodominant clones of the patients.

The chain is encoded by TRBV20-1 joined to TRBJ2-5; a stretch of 12 junction bases matches TRBD2. The source of this sequence is a human donor with aplastic anemia. The sample was sorted CD4+, CD8+, or CD8+CD57+ T cells (not recorded which) from PBMCs. The base sequence is TGCAGTGCTACACCGACTAGCGGGGGTAGAGAGACCCAGTACTTC. The resulting protein is CSATPTSGGRETQYF.